These 24 T cell receptor beta chains originate from one sample sequenced in a study of shared clonotypes between healthy human individuals. Profiling relied on immunoSEQ multiplex PCR, and the TCRdb table lists in-frame clones only, not all of them. The repertoire has under 750,000 clones, over 60% of them found once; the top ten carry under 2%. Sample: memory CD4+ T cells sorted from blood. Subset given: CD45RA-negative fraction. The origin of the receptors is a woman aged 25 to 39 in good health.

The rearrangement joins TRBV7-9 to TRBJ2-5; D is perhaps TRBD2 (6 bases). Germline values: CDR1 SEHNR, CDR2 FQNEAQ (reference sequence). The CDR3 spans 15 residues. With 1 base removed from V and 1 base from J, the gap between germline ends came to 10 bases. The CDR3 region is CASSLGGRTQETQYF. The CDR3 coding sequence is TGTGCCAGCAGCTTAGGGGGGAGGACCCAAGAGACCCAGTACTTC.

Worth noting for this clone: A much larger clonotype is one base distant, so this may be a read error. This sequence joins TRBV5-1 and TRBJ2-1; TRBD1 matches at 9 bases. The junction had 5 bases not matched to a gene; V was cut back by 4 bases and J by 3 bases. The CDR3 has 15 residues. CDR1 is SGHRS, CDR2 YFSETQ, per germline. DNA for the CDR3: TGCGCCAGCAGCATGGGGGACAGGGACTACAATGAGCAGTTCTTC. Its protein product is CASSMGDRDYNEQFF.

The V gene is TRBV4-2, the J gene TRBJ2-1, with 7 bases fitting TRBD2. Per the germline V gene, CDR1 is LGHNA and CDR2 is YNFKEQ. V lost 1 base to trimming and J lost 1 base; unmatched junction nucleotides: 1. The CDR3 extends over 15 amino acids. The CDR3 nucleotides are TGTGCCAGCAGCCAAGGGGAGGGGTCCTACAATGAGCAGTTCTTC. Protein product: CASSQGEGSYNEQFF.

The rearrangement links TRBV5-1 to TRBJ2-7, with 11 nucleotides matching TRBD2. CDR3 length: 14 residues. The ends lost 3 bases at V and 6 bases at J; junction bases unmatched: 5. Germline CDR1 reads SGHRS; CDR2 reads YFSETQ. The CDR3 sequence is CASSSLAGVSEQYF. The DNA for the CDR3 is TGCGCCAGCAGCTCACTAGCGGGAGTTAGCGAGCAGTACTTC.

The chain links TRBV5-1 to TRBJ1-2; no firm D call. Germline V gives CDR1 SGHRS, CDR2 YFSETQ. The V and J ends lost 1 base and 7 bases respectively, with 11 bases between them. The CDR3 has 13 amino acids. In DNA form, the CDR3 reads TGCGCCAGCAGCTTGTCAGCAGGAGGTGGCTACACCTTC. It encodes CASSLSAGGGYTF.

This clone was seen ten or more times. The chain employs TRBV4-2 and TRBJ1-5, with D uncertain. Deletions cut 3 bases from V and 7 bases from J, with 16 bases between. The germline V gene encodes CDR1 LGHNA and CDR2 YNFKEQ. The CDR3 loop spans 15 amino acids. This CDR3 is CASSQEGGRGQPQHF. The CDR3 nucleotides are TGTGCCAGCAGCCAGGAGGGAGGGCGGGGACAGCCCCAGCATTTT.

The rearrangement joins TRBV30 to TRBJ1-6; the match to TRBD1 covers 7 bases. V was clipped by 7 bases and J by 6 bases; unmatched bases: 12. Germline-derived CDR1 and CDR2 are GTSNPN and SVGIG (reference sequence). The CDR3 loop spans 15 amino acids. The CDR3 nucleotides read TGTGCCTTCACGTCAGGGGGAAGTAGTAATTCACCCCTCCACTTT. Its protein is CAFTSGGSSNSPLHF.

V is TRBV5-1 and J is TRBJ2-5; 10 bases align to TRBD2. Per germline, CDR1 SGHRS and CDR2 YFSETQ. V lost 0 bases, J lost 1 base, and 3 bases stayed unmatched. The CDR3 is made up of 16 amino acids. CDR3 protein: CASSLALAGAQETQYF. The CDR3, as DNA: TGCGCCAGCAGCTTGGCGCTAGCGGGAGCCCAAGAGACCCAGTACTTC.

Many counts were recorded for this clone. The CDR3 sequence: CASSPTLQGREQFF. Here the CDR3 DNA reads TGTGCCAGCAGCCCAACCCTCCAGGGTCGTGAGCAGTTCTTC. This sequence joins TRBV7-9 and TRBJ2-1; tentatively, D is TRBD1 (5 bases). Trimming cost V 5 bases and J 9 bases, with 17 bases left between them. CDR1 is SEHNR, CDR2 FQNEAQ, per germline (reference sequence). The CDR3 runs 14 residues.

The gene calls are TRBV5-6 and TRBJ1-2; D is ambiguous. Trimming stripped 3 bases from V and 8 bases from J, with 11 bases between. Germline CDR1 is SGHDT and CDR2 is YYEEEE. The CDR3 has 12 residues. The CDR3 region is CASSSWKSGYTF. The CDR3 nucleotides are TGTGCCAGCAGCTCCTGGAAGAGCGGCTACACCTTC.

This chain uses TRBV6-1 with TRBJ1-1; D uncertain. The CDR3 spans 12 residues. Germline lookup yields CDR1 MNHNS and CDR2 SASEGT. V lost 2 bases to trimming and J lost 11 bases, with 12 bases between them. DNA for the CDR3: TGTGCCAGCAGTGAATTTCGGGTGGTGGCTTTCTTT. Translated: CASSEFRVVAFF.

This clone was counted between two and nine times. This chain uses TRBV28 with TRBJ1-5; 8 bases agree with TRBD1. Germline CDR1 and CDR2: MDHEN and SYDVKM. After removal of 6 bases from V and 3 bases from J, the junction contained 4 bases not matched to a gene. The CDR3 length is 14 residues. The CDR3 DNA follows: TGTGCCAGCAGCCTGGACAGGGACAATCAGCCCCAGCATTTT. Protein sequence: CASSLDRDNQPQHF.

V usage is TRBV10-3 and J usage is TRBJ1-1; D possibly corresponds to TRBD1 (6 bases). In germline, CDR1 is ENHRY, CDR2 SYGVKD. V was pared by 6 bases and J by 6 bases, with 17 bases between. This CDR3 is 14 amino acids long. The CDR3 region has the DNA TGTGCCATCAGGGGAAGACAGGCCGCCCCTGAAGCTTTCTTT. It codes for CAIRGRQAAPEAFF.

Turning to this clone: Within the sample, other DNA sequences also encode this same CDR3. The rearrangement uses TRBV4-1 and TRBJ2-1, with D unclear. The ends were cut back, 0 bases at V and 7 bases at J, with 10 bases in the middle. This CDR3 has 14 residues. Germline CDR1 MGHRA, CDR2 YSYEKL. CDR3 DNA sequence: TGCGCCAGCAGCCAAGATCCAGGAAGGAATGAGCAGTTCTTC. Translating gives CASSQDPGRNEQFF.

In this sample, this clone turned up a few times. The chain has TRBV7-8 and TRBJ1-5; 9 nucleotides align to TRBD1. CDR3 length equals 15 residues. CDR1 and CDR2 (germline): SGHVS, FQNEAQ. V was pared by 2 bases and J by 6 bases, with 5 bases of the junction left unmatched. The CDR3 here is CASSLWDRETQPQHF. In DNA, the CDR3 is TGTGCCAGCAGCTTATGGGACAGGGAAACTCAGCCCCAGCATTTT.

The rearrangement uses TRBV10-1 and TRBJ2-1, with a weak D call TRBD1 (6 bases). The CDR3 is 13 amino acids. V was cut by 2 bases and J by 6 bases, with 8 bases left in between. Per the germline V gene, CDR1 is WNHNN and CDR2 is SYGVQD (reference sequence). The CDR3 reads CASSENRVNEQFF. The DNA for the CDR3 is TGCGCCAGCAGTGAGAACAGGGTCAATGAGCAGTTCTTC.

A few counts support this clone. The chain joins TRBV5-1 to TRBJ2-3; 9 positions match TRBD2. Germline V gives CDR1 SGHRS, CDR2 YFSETQ. This CDR3 has 18 amino acids. The trim removed 1 base at V and 2 bases at J, leaving 11 bases unmatched. The CDR3 here is CASSLRASGDTDTDTQYF. CDR3 coding DNA: TGCGCCAGCAGCTTGAGGGCTAGCGGGGATACCGACACAGATACGCAGTATTTT.

The V call is TRBV5-1, the J call TRBJ2-7; D could derive from TRBD1 or TRBD2 (5 bases each). Germline V gives CDR1 SGHRS, CDR2 YFSETQ. V was shortened by 1 base and J by 0 bases, with 14 bases between the two germline ends. This CDR3 has 16 residues. The CDR3 protein is CASSLYGAPSSYEQYF. The CDR3 DNA is TGCGCCAGCAGCTTGTACGGGGCTCCGAGCTCCTACGAGCAGTACTTC.

The chain has TRBV5-1 and TRBJ1-1; 9 bases align to TRBD1. Looked up from germline, CDR1 is SGHRS and CDR2 is YFSETQ. CDR3 length equals 15 residues. After removal of 2 bases from V and 4 bases from J, the junction contained 6 bases not matched to a gene. CDR3: CASSFRGTGSTEAFF. As DNA, the CDR3 is TGCGCCAGCAGCTTTCGCGGGACAGGGAGCACTGAAGCTTTCTTT.

In this sample, this clone turned up a few times. This sequence joins TRBV5-5 and TRBJ2-7; 10 bases are shared with TRBD1. The V and J ends lost 6 bases and 4 bases, in that order; junction bases with no gene match: 7. The CDR3 is made up of 14 amino acids. In germline, CDR1 is SGHKS, CDR2 YYEKEE (reference sequence). The CDR3 spells CASILTGGKYEQYF. For the CDR3, the DNA is TGTGCCAGCATTCTGACAGGGGGCAAGTACGAGCAGTACTTC.

The rearrangement links TRBV28 to TRBJ2-1; a possible D gene is TRBD1 (7 bases). The V end was cut by 5 bases, the J end by 1 base, with 15 bases between. The CDR3 is 16 amino acids. Germline V gene data show CDR1 as MDHEN and CDR2 as SYDVKM. CDR3 in DNA: TGTGCCAGCAGTATCCGCAGGGGGGAATCCTACAATGAGCAGTTCTTC. Amino acids: CASSIRRGESYNEQFF.

This chain joins TRBV6-5 and TRBJ1-2; weak D call: TRBD1 (6 bases). With 5 bases removed from V and 4 bases from J, the gap between germline ends came to 11 bases. The germline V gene encodes CDR1 MNHEY and CDR2 SVGAGI. This CDR3 has 13 residues. CDR3 DNA sequence: TGTGCCAGCAGTCCGCAGGGGACCTATGGCTACACCTTC. It codes for CASSPQGTYGYTF.

Only one count was recorded for this clone. The chain uses TRBV7-9 and TRBJ2-1; D may be TRBD1 (7 bases). The CDR3 runs 15 residues. V was clipped by 5 bases and J by 2 bases, with 13 bases between them. In germline, CDR1 is SEHNR, CDR2 FQNEAQ (reference sequence). CDR3 region: CASSAVRGAYNEQFF. The CDR3 DNA is TGTGCCAGCAGCGCCGTCAGGGGGGCCTACAATGAGCAGTTCTTC.

V usage is TRBV19 and J usage is TRBJ1-5; D not resolved. V gave up 2 bases and J gave up 2 bases, with 13 bases separating them. CDR1 LNHDA and CDR2 SQIVND come from the germline V gene (reference sequence). The CDR3 loop spans 16 amino acids. CDR3 in amino acids: CASSINLSGRNQPQHF. The DNA of the CDR3 is TGTGCCAGTAGTATAAATCTGTCCGGCCGCAATCAGCCCCAGCATTTT.